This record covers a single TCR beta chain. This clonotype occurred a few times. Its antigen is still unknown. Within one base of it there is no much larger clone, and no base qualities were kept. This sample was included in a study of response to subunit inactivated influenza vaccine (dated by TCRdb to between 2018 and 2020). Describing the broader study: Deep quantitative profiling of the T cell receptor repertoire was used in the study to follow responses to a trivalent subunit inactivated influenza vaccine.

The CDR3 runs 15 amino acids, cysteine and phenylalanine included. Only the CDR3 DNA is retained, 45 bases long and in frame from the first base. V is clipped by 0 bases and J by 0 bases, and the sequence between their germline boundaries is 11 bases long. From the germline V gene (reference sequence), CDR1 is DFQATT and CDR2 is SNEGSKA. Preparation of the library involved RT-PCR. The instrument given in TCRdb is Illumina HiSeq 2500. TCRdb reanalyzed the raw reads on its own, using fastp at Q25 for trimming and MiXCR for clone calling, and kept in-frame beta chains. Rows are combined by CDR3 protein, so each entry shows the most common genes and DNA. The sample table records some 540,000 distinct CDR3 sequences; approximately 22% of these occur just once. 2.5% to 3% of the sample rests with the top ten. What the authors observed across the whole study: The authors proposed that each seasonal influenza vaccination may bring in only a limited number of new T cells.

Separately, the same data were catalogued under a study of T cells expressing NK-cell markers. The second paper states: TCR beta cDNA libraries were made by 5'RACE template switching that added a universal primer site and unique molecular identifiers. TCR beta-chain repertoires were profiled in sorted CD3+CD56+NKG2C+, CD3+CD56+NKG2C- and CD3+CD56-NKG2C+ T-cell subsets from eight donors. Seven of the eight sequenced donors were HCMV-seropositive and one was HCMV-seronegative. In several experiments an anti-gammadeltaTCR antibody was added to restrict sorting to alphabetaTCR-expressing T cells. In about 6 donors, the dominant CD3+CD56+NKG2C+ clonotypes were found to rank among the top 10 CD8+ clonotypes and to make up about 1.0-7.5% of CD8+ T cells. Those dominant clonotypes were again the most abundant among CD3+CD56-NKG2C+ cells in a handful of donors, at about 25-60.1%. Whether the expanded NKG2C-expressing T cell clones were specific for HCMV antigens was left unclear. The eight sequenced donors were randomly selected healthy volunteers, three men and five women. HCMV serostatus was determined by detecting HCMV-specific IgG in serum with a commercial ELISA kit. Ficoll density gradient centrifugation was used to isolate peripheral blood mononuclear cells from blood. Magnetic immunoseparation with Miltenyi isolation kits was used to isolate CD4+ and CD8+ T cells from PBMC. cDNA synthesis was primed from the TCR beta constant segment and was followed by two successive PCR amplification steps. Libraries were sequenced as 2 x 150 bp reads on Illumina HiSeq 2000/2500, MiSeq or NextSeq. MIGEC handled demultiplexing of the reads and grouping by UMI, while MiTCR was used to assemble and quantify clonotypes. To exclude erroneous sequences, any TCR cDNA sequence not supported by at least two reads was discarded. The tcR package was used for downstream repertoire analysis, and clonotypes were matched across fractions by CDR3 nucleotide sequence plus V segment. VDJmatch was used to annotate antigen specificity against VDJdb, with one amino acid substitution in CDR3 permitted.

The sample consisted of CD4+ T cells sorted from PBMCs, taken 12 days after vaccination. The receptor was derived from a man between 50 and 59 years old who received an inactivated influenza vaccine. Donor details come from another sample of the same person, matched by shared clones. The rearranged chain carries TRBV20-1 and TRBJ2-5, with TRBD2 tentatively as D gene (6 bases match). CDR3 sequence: CSARDGRGNQETQYF. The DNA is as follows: TGCAGTGCTAGAGACGGCCGGGGGAACCAAGAGACCCAGTACTTC.